This TCR beta chain was captured by sequencing in a study of cytomegalovirus exposure and HLA in healthy donors. TCRdb's table, derived via immunoSEQ multiplex PCR, lists solely in-frame clones and lacks some. The sample consists of over 150,000 clones, about 85% of them appearing once. Trimming left V 6 bases short and J 2 bases short, with 11 bases between. Germline V gene sequence: CDR1 MNHNS, CDR2 SASEGT. The CDR3 extends over 13 amino acids. V and J are TRBV6-1 and TRBJ2-7, with a tentative D call TRBD1 (6 bases). The receptor comes from a man between 18 and 29 years old in good health and CMV-seropositive. The sequencing sample was made of PBMCs. CDR3 sequence: CASSPGQPYEQYF. The CDR3 DNA sequence: TGTGCCAGCAGCCCGGGACAACCCTACGAGCAGTACTTC.